The rows below give T cell receptor beta chains drawn from one sample of a study of blood T cell repertoires in COVID-19. Clones were sequenced by immunoSEQ multiplex PCR, and TCRdb holds only the in-frame ones, with some missing. Found here are roughly 280,000 clones, over 80% of them singletons; the top ten hold roughly 4.5%. The sample comprised peripheral blood. These receptors all stem from a man in his fifties or sixties who had recovered from COVID-19. The CDR3 runs from the conserved cysteine through the conserved F or W. The D gene is left open where the match is weak. Clone size is given for some rows only: seen once, a few or many times, or a class if the clone is expanded.

>TRBJ1-4|TRBV5-1|TRBD1|-
CASSASGGREEKLFF
TGCGCCAGCAGCGCCTCAGGGGGCAGGGAGGAAAAACTGTTTTTT
>TRBJ2-2|TRBV30|TRBD2|-
CASGTSGRAGTGELFF
TGTGCCTCTGGGACTAGCGGGAGGGCCGGAACCGGGGAGCTGTTTTTT
>TRBJ2-7|TRBV7-2|-|-
CASSPDFSRSYEQYF
TGTGCCAGCAGCCCTGACTTCTCCCGCTCCTACGAGCAGTACTTC
>TRBJ2-2|TRBV7-2|-|-
CASSLSGLAATGELFF
TGTGCCAGCAGCTTATCCGGGCTAGCTGCAACCGGGGAGCTGTTTTTT
>TRBJ1-1|TRBV29-1|TRBD1|-
CSFSRTGLNTEAFF
TGCAGCTTTTCGAGGACAGGGTTGAACACTGAAGCTTTCTTT
>TRBJ2-1|TRBV5-1|TRBD1|-
CASSGGQVYNEQFF
TGCGCCAGCAGCGGCGGACAGGTCTACAATGAGCAGTTCTTC
>TRBJ1-6|TRBV5-1|TRBD1|-
CASSLDVGGFSPLHF
TGCGCCAGCAGCTTGGATGTAGGGGGCTTTTCACCCCTCCACTTT
>TRBJ1-2|TRBV24-1|TRBD1|-
CATISTGWGRGLDGYTF
TGTGCCACCATATCTACGGGGTGGGGCAGGGGGCTGGATGGCTACACCTTC
>TRBJ2-2|TRBV9|-|-
CASSERPGTGELFF
TGTGCCAGCAGCGAGAGACCAGGCACCGGGGAGCTGTTTTTT
>TRBJ1-5|TRBV2|-|once
CASRAGVNNQPQHF
TGTGCCAGCAGGGCAGGGGTAAACAATCAGCCCCAGCATTTT
>TRBJ2-3|TRBV28|-|once
CASSSPAGAGTDTQYF
TGTGCCAGCAGTTCCCCGGCGGGGGCTGGCACAGATACGCAGTATTTT
>TRBJ2-3|TRBV19|TRBD2|-
CASSIATSPRTDTQYF
TGTGCCAGTAGTATCGCGACTAGCCCCCGCACAGATACGCAGTATTTT
>TRBJ2-1|TRBV9|TRBD2|once
CASSVGVAGAANEQFF
TGTGCCAGCAGCGTAGGCGTAGCGGGAGCAGCCAATGAGCAGTTCTTC
>TRBJ2-5|TRBV15|-|-
CATSRGTSKETQYF
TGTGCCACCAGCAGAGGAACTTCCAAGGAGACCCAGTACTTC
>TRBJ2-6|TRBV3-1/TRBV3-2|TRBD1|-
CASSQEDRGLLGANVLTF
TGTGCCAGCAGCCAAGAGGACAGGGGGCTGTTGGGGGCCAACGTCCTGACTTTC
>TRBJ2-2|TRBV4-1|-|-
CASSQVTGSTGELFF
TGCGCCAGCAGCCAAGTTACAGGTTCGACCGGGGAGCTGTTTTTT
>TRBJ2-2|TRBV7-9|TRBD2|-
CASSSPGTSGTGELFF
TGTGCCAGCAGCTCACCCGGGACTAGCGGTACCGGGGAGCTGTTTTTT
>TRBJ2-5|TRBV3-1/TRBV3-2|TRBD2|-
CASSPLAGVQETQYF
TGTGCCAGCAGCCCGCTAGCGGGGGTCCAAGAGACCCAGTACTTC
>TRBJ1-2|TRBV7-2|TRBD1|-
CASSLAPQGASYGYTF
TGTGCCAGCAGCTTAGCCCCCCAGGGGGCAAGCTATGGCTACACCTTC
>TRBJ2-2|TRBV5-1|TRBD2|-
CASSLWLAGSTGELFF
TGCGCCAGCAGCTTGTGGCTAGCGGGGTCGACCGGGGAGCTGTTTTTT
>TRBJ1-2|TRBV6-5|TRBD1|-
CASSPTGAYGYTF
TGTGCCAGCAGTCCTACAGGGGCCTATGGCTACACCTTC
>TRBJ2-7|TRBV5-1|TRBD1|-
CASSLGTGGYEQYF
TGCGCCAGCAGCTTGGGGACAGGGGGCTACGAGCAGTACTTC
>TRBJ1-1|TRBV5-1|TRBD1|once
CASSPRTGGTEAFF
TGCGCCAGCAGCCCACGGACAGGGGGCACTGAAGCTTTCTTT
>TRBJ1-1|TRBV4-1|TRBD1|-
CASRGTGRTEAFF
TGCGCCAGCCGGGGGACAGGGCGAACTGAAGCTTTCTTT
>TRBJ1-4|TRBV3-1/TRBV3-2|-|once
CASSQETAARSKLFF
TGTGCCAGCAGCCAAGAAACCGCGGCACGGTCCAAACTGTTTTTT
>TRBJ1-4|TRBV7-9|TRBD1|-
CASSSGQGGWEAEKLFF
TGTGCCAGCAGCTCGGGACAGGGAGGTTGGGAGGCTGAAAAACTGTTTTTT
>TRBJ2-7|TRBV14|TRBD1|-
CASSPGTGVFEQYF
TGTGCCAGCAGCCCCGGGACAGGGGTCTTCGAGCAGTACTTC
>TRBJ2-7|TRBV19|TRBD2|-
CASRPGIAGSYEQYF
TGTGCCAGTAGACCAGGGATAGCGGGCTCCTACGAGCAGTACTTC
>TRBJ2-1|TRBV15|TRBD2|-
CATSRIAGVVYNEQFF
TGTGCCACCAGCAGAATAGCGGGGGTCGTTTACAATGAGCAGTTCTTC
>TRBJ1-2|TRBV5-6|-|-
CASSLARGDTVNYGYTF
TGTGCCAGCAGCTTGGCCCGGGGGGATACAGTTAACTATGGCTACACCTTC
>TRBJ1-6|TRBV28|-|-
CASSSTGTYNSPLHF
TGTGCCAGCAGCTCCACAGGGACCTATAATTCACCCCTCCACTTT
>TRBJ2-1|TRBV3-1/TRBV3-2|TRBD1|-
CASSQGTGGRNEQFF
TGTGCCAGCAGCCAAGGGACAGGGGGCCGCAATGAGCAGTTCTTC
>TRBJ1-2|TRBV6-6|-|-
CASSPEGNYGYTF
TGTGCCAGCAGTCCCGAGGGAAACTATGGCTACACCTTC